Following are 30 T cell receptor beta chains from one sample sequenced in a study of T cells expressing NK-cell markers. TCRdb re-called the 5' RACE reads; one entry per CDR3 protein, DNA not given. The sample data list fewer than 550,000 distinct CDR3 sequences. Sequenced: blood T cells: a sorted CD56 or NKG2C T cell subset, CD4+ or CD8+ T cells, or bulk PBMC T cells (not recorded which). All receptors come from a woman aged 45-65 years in good health.

This rearrangement joins TRBV5-1 to TRBJ2-5; TCRdb designates TRBD2, a call that cannot be tested without DNA. The CDR3 consists of 16 residues. Germline CDR1 and CDR2: SGHRS and YFSETQ. The CDR3 region is CASSLPVGGRAETQYF.

This chain's CDR3 is CASNPIDYGYTF. The chain employs TRBV2 and TRBJ1-2. Germline V gene sequence: CDR1 SNHLY, CDR2 FYNNEI. This CDR3 is 12 amino acids long.

V usage is TRBV9 and J usage is TRBJ2-6; the D call from TCRdb, TRBD2, cannot be confirmed without DNA. Germline loops: CDR1 SGDLS, CDR2 YYNGEE. The CDR3 runs 16 residues. The CDR3: CASSVGGGAGANVLTF.

The chain carries TRBV29-1 and TRBJ2-5. The CDR3 covers 12 residues. Germline CDR1 reads SQVTM; CDR2 reads ANQGSEA. CDR3 in amino acids: CSVAYGQETQYF.

The V and J genes are TRBV4-2 and TRBJ2-4. The germline gives CDR1 LGHNA, CDR2 YNFKEQ. This CDR3 is built from 14 residues. The CDR3 protein is CASSQDLGGNIQYF.

This chain connects TRBV5-1 to TRBJ2-4; there is no DNA to check the TCRdb D call of TRBD1. CDR1 and CDR2 (germline): SGHRS, YFSETQ. This CDR3 contains 13 residues. This CDR3 is CASRRQTSNIQYF.

The rearrangement links TRBV5-1 to TRBJ1-5. This CDR3 spans 13 amino acids. The germline CDR1 and CDR2 sequences are SGHRS and YFSETQ. The chain's CDR3 is CASTPDGNQPQHF.

The V and J genes are TRBV7-8 and TRBJ2-5; the D call of TRBD2 rests on TCRdb alone, since no DNA is present to check it. Germline loops: CDR1 SGHVS, CDR2 FQNEAQ. CDR3 length: 15 residues. This CDR3 is CASSLAEIPPETQYF.

This chain joins TRBV7-8 and TRBJ2-7; there is no DNA to check the TCRdb D call of TRBD2. The length of the CDR3 is 15 residues. Germline V gene lookup returns CDR1 SGHVS and CDR2 FQNEAQ. CDR3 amino acids: CASSLVLGGSHEQYF. The whole variable domain, filled in from reference TRBV7-8 and TRBJ2-7, reads GAGVSQSPRYKVAKRGQDVALRCDPISGHVSLFWYQQALGQGPEFLTYFQNEAQLDKSGLPSDRFFAERPEGSVSTLKIQRTQQEDSAVYLCASSLVLGGSHEQYFGPGTRLTVT.

This chain links TRBV3-1 with TRBJ2-2. In germline, CDR1 is LGHDT, CDR2 YNNKEL (reference sequence). This CDR3 has 12 residues. CDR3 residues: CASSQDKRELFF.

The V call is TRBV21-1, the J call TRBJ2-5; the TCRdb D gene call, TRBD2, has no DNA to confirm it. TRBV21-1 counts as a pseudogene. The CDR3 runs 19 residues. CDR3 in amino acids: CASSKGPLRTSGFQETQYF.

The gene calls are TRBV6-1 and TRBJ2-2. This CDR3 region has 16 residues. Germline V gene sequence: CDR1 MNHNS, CDR2 SASEGT. CDR3 residues: CASTGSQRANTGELFF.

CDR3 sequence reads: CASSLRGLSEGEQYF. The chain links TRBV5-6 to TRBJ2-7; the D gene TCRdb calls, TRBD2, cannot be checked with no DNA. Germline-derived CDR1 and CDR2 are SGHDT and YYEEEE. The CDR3 has 15 residues. Together with reference TRBV5-6 and TRBJ2-7, the CDR3 gives the full variable domain: DAGVTQSPTHLIKTRGQQVTLRCSPKSGHDTVSWYQQALGQGPQFIFQYYEEEERQRGNFPDRFSGHQFPNYSSELNVNALLLGDSALYLCASSLRGLSEGEQYFGPGTRLTVT.

The V call is TRBV7-9, the J call TRBJ1-5; TCRdb outputs TRBD1, but without DNA this stays unchecked. This CDR3 spans 16 amino acids. CDR1 is SEHNR and CDR2 is FQNEAQ in the germline V gene (reference sequence). This CDR3 is CASSKGRVVSNQPQHF.

The chain recombines TRBV6-1 with TRBJ2-2; the TCRdb call, TRBD2, lacks DNA for checking. The CDR3 runs 16 residues. Germline CDR1 reads MNHNS; CDR2 reads SASEGT. CDR3 amino acids: CASSERDPSLTGELFF.

The V gene is TRBV3-1, the J gene TRBJ2-1; the TCRdb D gene call, TRBD1, has no DNA to confirm it. CDR3 size: 16 residues. Germline V CDR1 and CDR2: LGHDT, YNNKEL (reference sequence). This chain's CDR3 is CASSQERRGGYNEQFF.

V is TRBV12-3 or TRBV12-4 and J is TRBJ1-5; the D call of TRBD1 rests on TCRdb alone, since no DNA is present to check it. There are 17 residues in the CDR3. CDR3 protein: CASSFGIDRASNQPQHF.

The rearrangement joins TRBV5-1 to TRBJ2-1; TCRdb's D call, TRBD2, is unchecked because there is no DNA. Germline assignment: CDR1 SGHRS and CDR2 YFSETQ. The CDR3 spans 13 residues. The CDR3 is CASSVVSDGEQFF.

The V call is TRBV9, the J call TRBJ2-6. The CDR3 consists of 16 residues. Germline CDR1 and CDR2: SGDLS and YYNGEE. The CDR3: CASSVALATGANVLTF. The whole variable domain, remainder taken from reference TRBV9 and TRBJ2-6, is DSGVTQTPKHLITATGQRVTLRCSPRSGDLSVYWYQQSLDQGLQFLIQYYNGEERAKGNILERFSAQQFPDLHSELNLSSLELGDSALYFCASSVALATGANVLTFGAGSRLTVL.

The chain recombines TRBV7-9 with TRBJ1-3. Per germline, CDR1 SEHNR and CDR2 FQNEAQ (reference sequence). This CDR3 is built from 14 residues. The CDR3 region is CASSESISGNTIYF.

The V gene is TRBV6-1, the J gene TRBJ2-1; the TRBD2 assignment by TCRdb is unverifiable without DNA. The germline V gene has CDR1 MNHNS and CDR2 SASEGT. CDR3 size: 17 residues. The CDR3 here is CASSEVIADSHYNEQFF.

The chain carries TRBV20-1 and TRBJ2-1. From germline, CDR1 is DFQATT and CDR2 SNEGSKA (reference sequence). The CDR3 has 11 residues. CDR3 region: CSADENWEQFF.

The J gene is TRBJ2-2, the V gene TRBV12-3 or TRBV12-4; TCRdb indicates TRBD2, and absent DNA this call remains unverified. The CDR3 is 18 residues long. Here the CDR3 reads CASSLGLAGAGNTGELFF.

This rearrangement joins TRBV11-2 to TRBJ2-1; absent DNA, TCRdb's TRBD2 call cannot be checked. Germline V gives CDR1 SGHAT, CDR2 FQNNGV. The CDR3 sequence is 16 residues long. CDR3 amino acids: CASSPGLRRSYNEQFF. Variable domain in full (rest from reference TRBV11-2 and TRBJ2-1): EAGVAQSPRYKIIEKRQSVAFWCNPISGHATLYWYQQILGQGPKLLIQFQNNGVVDDSQLPKDRFSAERLKGVDSTLKIQPAKLEDSAVYLCASSPGLRRSYNEQFFGPGTRLTVL.

The genes are TRBV29-1 and TRBJ1-4; TCRdb reports TRBD1, a call that lacks DNA to check it against. CDR3 length: 15 residues. The germline V gene encodes CDR1 SQVTM and CDR2 ANQGSEA. This chain's CDR3 is CSVVLTGTANEKLFF.

The rearrangement joins TRBV5-1 to TRBJ2-1; TCRdb's D gene call, TRBD1, goes unchecked for lack of DNA. The CDR3 covers 16 residues. The V gene's germline CDR1 is SGHRS and CDR2 YFSETQ. CDR3 amino acids: CASSGTGTGIGNEQFF.

This chain links TRBV20-1 with TRBJ1-5; checking the TCRdb D call of TRBD1 is not possible without DNA. Germline CDR1 is DFQATT and CDR2 is SNEGSKA (reference sequence). The CDR3 loop spans 15 amino acids. This CDR3 is CSAITGTGGVEPQHF.

The chain links TRBV12-3 or TRBV12-4 to TRBJ1-1. There are 13 residues in the CDR3. The CDR3 spells CASSRRERTEAFF.

The chain has TRBV10-3 and TRBJ2-1; the D gene TCRdb calls, TRBD2, cannot be checked with no DNA. CDR1 and CDR2 from the germline V gene are ENHRY and SYGVKD. The CDR3 is 18 residues long. The CDR3 is CAISEWTSGLGSYNEQFF.

The chain employs TRBV29-1 and TRBJ1-2. This CDR3 has 12 residues. Per the germline V gene, CDR1 is SQVTM and CDR2 is ANQGSEA. This CDR3 reads CSVGGLNYGYTF. Full variable domain (remainder filled in from reference TRBV29-1 and TRBJ1-2): SAVISQKPSRDICQRGTSLTIQCQVDSQVTMMFWYRQQPGQSLTLIATANQGSEATYESGFVIDKFPISRPNLTFSTLTVSNMSPEDSSIYLCSVGGLNYGYTFGSGTRLTVV.